This TCR beta chain was identified in a study of blood T cell repertoires in COVID-19. About the study: There were acute and convalescent COVID-19 samples, and they came from the United States, Italy and Spain. From T cells, B-cell-depleted T cells, or PBMCs came the material, which was cDNA or gDNA.

Original handling: Amplification from reference gene primers served as the basis for estimated nucleated cell counts. Profiling relied on immunoSEQ multiplex PCR, and the TCRdb table lists in-frame clones only, not all of them. The V and J calls and the clone size are those of that table, but D and trimming were determined from the DNA. The table has approximately 190,000 clones, over 75% seen once; the top ten hold 5% to 7.5%. The sequencing sample was made of peripheral blood. The sequence came from a woman aged 40 to 50 who had recovered from COVID-19.

The CDR3 here is CASSASGQGYTGELFF. CDR3 bases: TGTGCCAGCTCGGCCTCCGGACAGGGGTACACCGGGGAGCTGTTTTTT. The rearrangement joins TRBV18 to TRBJ2-2; TRBD1 aligns across 9 bases. From germline, CDR1 is KGHSH and CDR2 LQKENI. The CDR3 runs 16 residues. The ends lost 6 bases at V and 3 bases at J; junction bases unmatched: 8.